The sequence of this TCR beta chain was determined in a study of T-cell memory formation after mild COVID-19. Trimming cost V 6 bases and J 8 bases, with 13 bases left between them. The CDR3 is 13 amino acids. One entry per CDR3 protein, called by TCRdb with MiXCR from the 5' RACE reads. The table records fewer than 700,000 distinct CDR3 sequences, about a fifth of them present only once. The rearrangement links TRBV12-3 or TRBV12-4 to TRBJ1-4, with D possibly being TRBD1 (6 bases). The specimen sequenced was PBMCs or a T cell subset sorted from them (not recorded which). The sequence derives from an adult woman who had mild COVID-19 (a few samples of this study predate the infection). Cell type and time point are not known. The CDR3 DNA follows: TGTGCCAGCAGCTGGACAGACGAGGAAAAACTGTTTTTT. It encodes CASSWTDEEKLFF.